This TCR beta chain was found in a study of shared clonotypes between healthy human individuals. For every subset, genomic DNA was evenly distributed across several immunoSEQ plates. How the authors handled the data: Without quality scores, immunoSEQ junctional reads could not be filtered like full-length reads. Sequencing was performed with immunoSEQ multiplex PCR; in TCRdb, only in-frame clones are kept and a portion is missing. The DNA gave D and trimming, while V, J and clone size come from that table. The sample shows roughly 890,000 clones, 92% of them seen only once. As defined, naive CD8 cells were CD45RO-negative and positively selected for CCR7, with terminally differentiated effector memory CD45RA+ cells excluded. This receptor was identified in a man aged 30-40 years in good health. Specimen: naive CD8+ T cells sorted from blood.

The CDR3 DNA sequence: TGTGCCATCAGTGCCCTAGGGGAAGGGGGTAACTATGGCTACACCTTC. This encodes CAISALGEGGNYGYTF. The J gene is TRBJ1-2, the V gene TRBV10-3; tentatively, D is TRBD1 (6 bases). Per germline, CDR1 ENHRY and CDR2 SYGVKD. This CDR3 has 16 residues. Trimming took 4 bases from V and 1 from J, leaving 16 bases between them.